These T cell receptor beta chains were read from a single sample in a study of blood T cell repertoires in COVID-19. Generated by immunoSEQ multiplex PCR, the TCRdb table keeps only in-frame clones and is missing some. This table holds some 300,000 clones, 89% found once. Sequencing was done on a sample of PBMCs or T cells enriched from blood (not recorded which). The origin of the receptors is a woman aged 45-59 years who had been exposed to COVID-19. CDR3s include the opening cysteine and the closing phenylalanine or tryptophan. A D gene is named only where the DNA matches it firmly. Size is omitted from some rows. Given values are once, few, many or a class for expanded clones.

>.|TRBD1|TRBJ1-1|TRBV2
TGTGCCAGCAGTGAACGGGGGGGGACAGGGAGTACTGAAGCTTTCTTT
CASSERGGTGSTEAFF
>.|TRBD2|TRBJ2-3|TRBV11-2
TGTGCCAGCAGCCCCGGGACTAGCTTCACTAGCACAGATACGCAGTATTTT
CASSPGTSFTSTDTQYF
>.|TRBD1|TRBJ1-3|TRBV4-2
TGTGCCAGCAGCCAATCATCTCAGGGGGGTGGAAACACCATATATTTT
CASSQSSQGGGNTIYF
>.|TRBD1|TRBJ1-2|TRBV10-3
TGTGCCATCAGTGGCGAGTGGGGCCCGGGACAGGGATCGGGCTACACCTTC
CAISGEWGPGQGSGYTF
>.|TRBD1|TRBJ1-2|TRBV19
TGTGCCAGTACCCCCCGAGACAGGGTCGGAGGCTACACCTTC
CASTPRDRVGGYTF
>.|.|TRBJ2-5|TRBV13
TGTGCCAGCAGTGAACGACCCAGGGAGACCCAGTACTTC
CASSERPRETQYF
>.|.|TRBJ2-2|TRBV11-3
TGTGCCAGCAGCTTAGCTCCGGGTTTGTCAAGCGGGGAGCTGTTTTTT
CASSLAPGLSSGELFF
>.|TRBD1|TRBJ1-6|TRBV28
TGTGCCAGCAGTTCCGGACAGGGAACCTATAATTCACCCCTCCACTTT
CASSSGQGTYNSPLHF
>.|TRBD1|TRBJ1-6|TRBV5-6
TGTGCCAGCAGCCACACCCCAGGACAGGTCTTCAATTCACCCCTCCACTTT
CASSHTPGQVFNSPLHF
>.|.|TRBJ1-4|TRBV18
TGTGCCAGCTCACCGGCGGTTATTTCTCGGGAAAAACTGTTTTTT
CASSPAVISREKLFF
>once|.|TRBJ1-2|TRBV7-2
TGTGCCAGCAGCCCCACGATCGGTGCCATCTATGGCTACACCTTC
CASSPTIGAIYGYTF
>.|.|TRBJ1-1|TRBV14
TGTGCCAGCAGCCAAGAGGCCGCAAGGGGCACTGAAGCTTTCTTT
CASSQEAARGTEAFF
>.|TRBD1|TRBJ2-7|TRBV5-1
TGCGCCAGCAGCTTGTCTGGGACAGGGTCCTACGAGCAGTACTTC
CASSLSGTGSYEQYF
>.|TRBD1|TRBJ1-1|TRBV19
TGTGCCAGTAGTATTTTGACGGGACAGCCGAACACTGAAGCTTTCTTT
CASSILTGQPNTEAFF
>.|.|TRBJ1-2|TRBV3-1/TRBV3-2
TGTGCCAGCAGCCAAGATTTCCGCTATGGCTACACCTTC
CASSQDFRYGYTF
>once|TRBD2|TRBJ2-2|TRBV11-2
TGTGCCAGCAGGGCAGGACTAGCGGGGAGAACCGGGGAGCTGTTTTTT
CASRAGLAGRTGELFF
>.|TRBD2|TRBJ2-3|TRBV5-4
TGTGCCAGCAGCCGCGCCGAGCGGGGGGTCGGCACAGATACGCAGTATTTT
CASSRAERGVGTDTQYF
>.|.|TRBJ2-7|TRBV7-2
TGTGCCAGCAGCTGGACCCCCGACGGCGGGCAGCAGTACTTC
CASSWTPDGGQQYF
>.|TRBD1|TRBJ1-2|TRBV12-3/TRBV12-4
TGTGCCAGCAGTTTCCGGACAGGGGGAGGCTACACCTTC
CASSFRTGGGYTF
>.|.|TRBJ2-7|TRBV24-1
TGTGCCACCAGTGATTCTTTGAGCGAGCAGTACTTC
CATSDSLSEQYF
>.|.|TRBJ1-2|TRBV18
TGTGCCAGCTCACCTGTACAGGGTCTCGGGAAAAACTATGGCTACACCTTC
CASSPVQGLGKNYGYTF
>.|TRBD1|TRBJ2-7|TRBV28
TGTGCCAGCTTGGGACAGACCTACGAGCAGTACTTC
CASLGQTYEQYF
>.|.|TRBJ2-7|TRBV7-6
TGTGCCAGCAGCTTAGCGCAGCTGGGGAGCGGAGGCTACGAGCAGTACTTC
CASSLAQLGSGGYEQYF
>.|TRBD1|TRBJ1-1|TRBV7-8
TGTGCCAGCAGCTCGATAACCGGGACAGGGGGAGCTTTCTTT
CASSSITGTGGAFF
>.|TRBD1|TRBJ1-2|TRBV24-1
TGTGCCACCAGTGATGCCGGGACAGATACCCCCTATGGCTACACCTTC
CATSDAGTDTPYGYTF
>.|.|TRBJ2-1|TRBV3-1/TRBV3-2
TGTGCCAGCAGCCGCTTACGCGGTGAGCAGTTCTTC
CASSRLRGEQFF
>.|.|TRBJ2-3|TRBV9
TGTGCCAGCAGCGTAGGGGGGCGAGATACGCAGTATTTT
CASSVGGRDTQYF
>.|TRBD1|TRBJ2-7|TRBV5-1
TGCACCAGCAGCCCACCCCCAGGGACAGGCTACGAGCAGTACTTC
CTSSPPPGTGYEQYF
>.|.|TRBJ2-7|TRBV7-9
TGTGCCAGCAGTTTTGGAGGGCGCACCTACGAGCAGTACTTC
CASSFGGRTYEQYF
>.|TRBD1|TRBJ2-1|TRBV5-1
TGCGCCAGCAGCCCCGCAACGCTGAGACAGGGGGGCTCCTACAATGAGCAGTTCTTC
CASSPATLRQGGSYNEQFF
>once|.|TRBJ1-1|TRBV23-1
TGCGCCAGCAGAGGACAGTTGAACACTGAAGCTTTCTTT
CASRGQLNTEAFF
>.|.|TRBJ2-5|TRBV6-1
TGTGCCAGCAGTGAACACGGGTCCCAAGAGACCCAGTACTTC
CASSEHGSQETQYF
>once|.|TRBJ2-2|TRBV28
TGTGCCAGCAGGCCAAGTGACAGGTACACCGGGGAGCTGTTTTTT
CASRPSDRYTGELFF
>.|TRBD2|TRBJ2-3|TRBV5-1
TGCGCCAGCAGCTTGTCTAGCGGGGGTGAAGATACGCAGTATTTT
CASSLSSGGEDTQYF
>.|.|TRBJ2-3|TRBV4-1
TGCGCCAGCAGCGGAGGGGGCCTCCCAGATACGCAGTATTTT
CASSGGGLPDTQYF
>.|TRBD1|TRBJ2-7|TRBV29-1
TGCAGCGTTGAAGTCGAGACAGGGGGCTTTTACGAGCAGTACTTC
CSVEVETGGFYEQYF
>.|TRBD1|TRBJ1-1|TRBV2
TGTGCCAGCAGTGAATACCACGGGACAGCGAACACTGAAGCTTTCTTT
CASSEYHGTANTEAFF
>.|.|TRBJ1-4|TRBV6-1
TGTGCCAGCAGTGAAGGATCATACGGGGTACGGGAAAAACTGTTTTTT
CASSEGSYGVREKLFF
>.|.|TRBJ1-4|TRBV10-1
TGCGCCAGCAGTGTAGGGAGCCGAGGAAATGAAAAACTGTTTTTT
CASSVGSRGNEKLFF
>.|.|TRBJ1-3|TRBV28
TGTGCCAGCAGTTTAGGGGGCGCGACCTCTGGAAACACCATATATTTT
CASSLGGATSGNTIYF
>.|.|TRBJ2-5|TRBV30
TGTGCCTGGAGTCATGTGCCTAAAGAGACCCAGTACTTC
CAWSHVPKETQYF
>.|TRBD2|TRBJ2-2|TRBV5-6
TGTGCCAGCAAGCTCGGGGGGGCGAACACCGGGGAGCTGTTTTTT
CASKLGGANTGELFF
>.|TRBD1|TRBJ1-4|TRBV19
TGTGCCAGTAGTATGGGCCGGGACAGCCGGGAAAAACTGTTTTTT
CASSMGRDSREKLFF
>.|TRBD1|TRBJ2-2|TRBV11-1
TGTGCCAGCAGAAGACAGGGGATGGAGCTGTTTTTT
CASRRQGMELFF
>.|TRBD1|TRBJ1-5|TRBV27
TGTGCCAGCAGTCGGGACAGCCCGTCACTTACCTTTAGCAATCAGCCCCAGCATTTT
CASSRDSPSLTFSNQPQHF
>few|.|TRBJ1-4|TRBV7-9
TGTGCCAGCAGCCTAGCTACGGGGTCGGAAAAACTGTTTTTT
CASSLATGSEKLFF
>.|.|TRBJ1-2|TRBV24-1
TGTGCCACCAGTGATTTTTCGGGGGGCGGCTACACCTTC
CATSDFSGGGYTF
>.|.|TRBJ1-2|TRBV6-5
TGTGTCATCCAGGGGCGAGTGGGGGGCTACACCTTC
CVIQGRVGGYTF